This TCR beta chain was sequenced for a study of metastatic and nonmetastatic thyroid tumors. About the research overall: Repertoire comparison spanned blood and tumor or nodule tissue of malignant and benign thyroid patients.

This CDR3 spans 15 amino acids. CDR1 and CDR2 from the germline V gene are SNHLY and FYNNEI. Trimming shortened V by 6 bases and J by 0 bases, and 13 bases separated the two germline ends. All patients were untreated before thyroid surgery. Original analysis: Using the CDR3 differences seen across clinicopathological groups, the authors built a distant-metastasis classifier for papillary thyroid cancer, which was meant to discriminate distant-metastatic patients. TCRdb re-clonotyped the PCR reads via MiXCR. The V and J calls come from TCRdb's annotation, not from the publication. The table records over 25,000 clones, about 15% of them present only once. This clone was recorded at least ten times.

This TCR came from a female donor with papillary thyroid cancer or a benign thyroid nodule (not recorded which). Some clones in this sample may be carry-over from other donors' samples. The rearrangement links TRBV2 to TRBJ2-3; D may be TRBD1 (6 bases). The sample comprised blood. CDR3 amino acids: CASSAGTLSTDTQYF. CDR3 bases: TGTGCCAGCAGCGCCGGGACATTAAGCACAGATACGCAGTATTTT.